The 17 T cell receptor beta chains below come from one sample, sequenced in a study of cytomegalovirus exposure and HLA in healthy donors. TCRdb's table, derived via immunoSEQ multiplex PCR, lists solely in-frame clones and lacks some. The sample holds a few hundred thousand clones; nearly 90% are singletons and the top ten take approximately 0.34%. The sequencing sample was made of PBMCs. The receptors here all came from a woman in her late teens or twenties in good health and CMV-seronegative.

The DNA of the CDR3 is TGTGCCAGCAGTCAAAGACTTTACAATGAGCAGTTCTTC. Amino acids: CASSQRLYNEQFF. The chain links TRBV14 to TRBJ2-1; D unclear. V was clipped by 6 bases and J by 4 bases, with 10 bases between them. The germline V gene has CDR1 SGHDN and CDR2 FVKESK. The CDR3 is 13 residues long. Drawing the rest from reference TRBV14 and TRBJ2-1, the complete variable domain is EAGVTQFPSHSVIEKGQTVTLRCDPISGHDNLYWYRRVMGKEIKFLLHFVKESKQDESGMPNNRFLAERTGGTYSTLKVQPAELEDSGVYFCASSQRLYNEQFFGPGTRLTVL.

This clone is a singleton in its sample. The chain uses TRBV15 and TRBJ1-4; D unresolved. Germline V CDR1 and CDR2: LNHNV, YYDKDF (reference sequence). Trimming pared 0 bases from V and 5 bases from J, leaving 7 bases between. The CDR3 runs to 14 residues. CDR3 residues: CATSRDVQNEKLFF. CDR3 nucleotide sequence: TGTGCCACCAGCAGAGATGTTCAGAATGAAAAACTGTTTTTT. The full variable domain, completed using reference TRBV15 and TRBJ1-4, is DAMVIQNPRYQVTQFGKPVTLSCSQTLNHNVMYWYQQKSSQAPKLLFHYYDKDFNNEADTPDNFQSRRPNTSFCFLDIRSPGLGDTAMYLCATSRDVQNEKLFFGSGTQLSVL.

This clone has just one count. V is TRBV11-3 and J is TRBJ1-1; 7 positions agree with TRBD1. The CDR3 has 15 residues. J was trimmed by 5 bases and V by 4 bases; bases with no gene match: 10. Germline CDR1 reads SGHNT; CDR2 reads YENEEA. The CDR3 DNA reads TGTGCCAGCAGCTCCAACAAGGGGGCCGGGACTGAAGCTTTCTTT. Protein product: CASSSNKGAGTEAFF.

The chain is built from TRBV30 and TRBJ2-4, with 8 bases aligning to TRBD1. The CDR3 length is 17 residues. Per the germline V gene, CDR1 is GTSNPN and CDR2 is SVGIG (reference sequence). Germline trimming cut 3 bases from V and 2 bases from J; bases unmatched to any gene: 12. CDR3 residues: CAWSESDRGASKNIQYF. The CDR3 DNA is TGTGCCTGGAGCGAATCAGACAGGGGCGCATCCAAAAACATTCAGTACTTC.

The chain recombines TRBV6-4 with TRBJ2-3; 10 bases line up with TRBD2. The CDR3 spans 16 residues. Trimming took 6 bases from V and 6 from J; bases not matched to a gene: 12. The germline CDR1 and CDR2 sequences are MRHNA and SNTAGT. CDR3 residues: CASSDGGAGGLDTQYF. As DNA, the CDR3 is TGTGCCAGCAGCGACGGAGGAGCGGGGGGGCTGGATACGCAGTATTTT.

This chain links TRBV27 with TRBJ1-5; no definite D call. Germline V gene data show CDR1 as MNHEY and CDR2 as SMNVEV (reference sequence). The CDR3 sequence is 14 residues long. V dropped 6 bases and J dropped 5 bases, with 14 bases sitting between them. CDR3 nucleotides: TGTGCCAGCAGCCCCCCTGGGGAGTATCAGCCCCAGCATTTT. Protein product: CASSPPGEYQPQHF.

In its sample, this clone was seen a few times. The V and J genes are TRBV4-3 and TRBJ1-6, with 10 nucleotides matching TRBD1. This CDR3 region has 19 residues. V gave up 0 bases and J gave up 3 bases; unmatched junction bases: 8. CDR1 LGHNA and CDR2 YSLEER come from the germline V gene. The CDR3 coding sequence is TGCGCCAGCAGCCAAGAGGGGTTGGACAGGGGGTTCTATAATTCACCCCTCCACTTT. Translating it yields CASSQEGLDRGFYNSPLHF.

The chain uses TRBV5-1 and TRBJ2-5, with 8 bases that match TRBD1. From germline, CDR1 is SGHRS and CDR2 YFSETQ. The CDR3 covers 15 residues. V lost 0 bases to trimming and J lost 1 base; unmatched junction nucleotides: 2. DNA of the CDR3: TGCGCCAGCAGCTTGGGACAGGGGATCCAAGAGACCCAGTACTTC. This encodes CASSLGQGIQETQYF.

This chain uses TRBV28 with TRBJ1-4; D uncertain. The germline V gene has CDR1 MDHEN and CDR2 SYDVKM. V lost 2 bases, J lost 4 bases, and 11 bases lay in between. The CDR3 length is 15 residues. The CDR3 DNA sequence: TGTGCCAGCAGTTTAACGGGAGTCCTTAATGAAAAACTGTTTTTT. Protein: CASSLTGVLNEKLFF.

The chain is built from TRBV19 and TRBJ1-2; TRBD1 aligns across 8 bases. Germline CDR1 is LNHDA and CDR2 is SQIVND (reference sequence). The ends lost 5 bases at V and 5 bases at J; junction bases unmatched: 10. The CDR3 is made up of 15 amino acids. CDR3 bases: TGTGCCAGTAGTCCAAACAGGGGGAATGATTATGGCTACACCTTC. Encoded protein: CASSPNRGNDYGYTF.

The J gene is TRBJ2-3, the V gene TRBV6-1; D might be TRBD1 (6 bases). The V end was cut by 5 bases, the J end by 3 bases, with 15 bases between. This CDR3 is built from 15 residues. Per the germline V gene, CDR1 is MNHNS and CDR2 is SASEGT. CDR3 loop: CASSPGTTITDTQYF. In DNA, the CDR3 is TGTGCCAGCAGTCCCGGGACAACTATAACAGATACGCAGTATTTT.

The chain joins TRBV27 to TRBJ2-1; 13 bases fit TRBD2. CDR3 length: 15 amino acids. Germline V gene lookup returns CDR1 MNHEY and CDR2 SMNVEV (reference sequence). V gave up 5 bases and J gave up 7 bases; unmatched junction bases: 5. This chain's CDR3 is CASSPRTSGGNEQFF. CDR3 bases: TGTGCCAGCAGTCCGAGGACTAGCGGGGGTAATGAGCAGTTCTTC.

The chain is built from TRBV11-2 and TRBJ1-5, with 7 positions matching TRBD1. With 3 bases clipped from V and 4 bases from J, the junction kept 3 bases outside the gene matches. This CDR3 has 14 amino acids. Germline V gene data show CDR1 as SGHAT and CDR2 as FQNNGV. CDR3 coding DNA: TGTGCCAGCAGCTTGGGACAGCCGAATCAGCCCCAGCATTTT. Amino acid sequence: CASSLGQPNQPQHF.

The genes are TRBV29-1 and TRBJ2-5; 7 bases map to TRBD2. The germline gives CDR1 SQVTM, CDR2 ANQGSEA. Trimming at V came to 4 bases and at J to 13 bases, leaving 15 bases not matched to a gene. The CDR3 length is 13 residues. The CDR3 spells CSVGASGTVLRYF. The CDR3, as DNA: TGCAGCGTTGGGGCTAGCGGCACCGTTTTGAGGTACTTC.

The CDR3 sequence is CASSPLTHTGELFF. For the CDR3, the DNA is TGTGCCAGTAGCCCACTTACGCACACCGGGGAGCTGTTTTTT. The rearrangement joins TRBV19 to TRBJ2-2; D gene ambiguous. The CDR3 spans 14 residues. V lost 6 bases and J lost 3, with 11 bases in between. Germline V gene sequence: CDR1 LNHDA, CDR2 SQIVND (reference sequence).

DNA of the CDR3: TGTGCCAGTAGTACGGGACAGGGGGCGATTCGTTCACCCCTCCACTTT. Translated: CASSTGQGAIRSPLHF. This rearrangement joins TRBV19 to TRBJ1-6; 12 bases are a match to TRBD1. The CDR3 is made up of 16 amino acids. The germline CDR1 and CDR2 sequences are LNHDA and SQIVND (reference sequence). J lost 9 bases, V lost 4 bases, and 7 bases had no gene match.

V is TRBV5-8 and J is TRBJ2-7; maybe TRBD1 (6 bases). The CDR3 loop spans 15 amino acids. Germline CDR1 is SGHTS and CDR2 is YDEGEE. The germline V and J ends were trimmed by 0 bases and 4 bases, with 14 bases remaining between them. CDR3 protein: CASSLGTAKIYEQYV. In nucleotides, the CDR3 is TGTGCCAGCAGCTTGGGGACAGCAAAAATTTACGAGCAGTACGTC.